The clone carrying this T cell receptor beta chain was counted only a few times. This entry is derived from a study of cytomegalovirus exposure and HLA in healthy donors. Study context: As an earlier analysis found, about 179 million T cells yielded about 120 million unique TCR beta sequences. Unique TCRs numbering roughly 85 million, obtained from HLA-typed donors, made up an early data release.

13 Jbeta primers and 60 Vbeta primers were used for the PCR. Only in-frame clones appear in the TCRdb table, and some are missing; sequencing was by immunoSEQ multiplex PCR. The data show 180,000 or so clones, with 72% seen just once and under 3% held by the top ten. This sequence was found in a human donor in good health. Sequenced material: PBMCs.

The CDR3 DNA reads TGTGCCAGCAGCCAGGGACTAGTTGCAGATACGCAGTATTTT. Translation gives CASSQGLVADTQYF. The chain combines TRBV5-6 with TRBJ2-3, with 8 bases that match TRBD2. CDR1 is SGHDT and CDR2 is YYEEEE in the germline V gene. Germline trimming cut 4 bases from V and 4 bases from J; bases unmatched to any gene: 5. The CDR3 length is 14 residues.